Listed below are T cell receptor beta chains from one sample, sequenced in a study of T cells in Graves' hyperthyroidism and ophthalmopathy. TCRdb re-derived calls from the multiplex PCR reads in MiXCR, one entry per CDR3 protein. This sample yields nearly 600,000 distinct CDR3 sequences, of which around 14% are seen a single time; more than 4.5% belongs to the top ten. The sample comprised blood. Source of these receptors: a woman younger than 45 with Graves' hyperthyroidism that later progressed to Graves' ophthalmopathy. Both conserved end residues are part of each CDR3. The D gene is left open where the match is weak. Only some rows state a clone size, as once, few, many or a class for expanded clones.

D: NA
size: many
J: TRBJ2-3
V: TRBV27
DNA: TGTGCCAGCAGTTTAGTAGGGCAACCAGATACGCAGTATTTT
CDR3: CASSLVGQPDTQYF

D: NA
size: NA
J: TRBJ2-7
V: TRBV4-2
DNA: TGTGCCAGCAGCCAAGCGGCAATCGACGAGCAGTACTTC
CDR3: CASSQAAIDEQYF

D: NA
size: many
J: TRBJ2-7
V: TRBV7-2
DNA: TGTGCCAGCAGCTTAGAACTAGGACAGAGATACGAGCAGTACTTC
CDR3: CASSLELGQRYEQYF

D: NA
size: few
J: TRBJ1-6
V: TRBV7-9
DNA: TGTGCCAGCAGCTCGTCGGCCGTTGTCTCCTATAATTCACCCCTCCACTTT
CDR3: CASSSSAVVSYNSPLHF

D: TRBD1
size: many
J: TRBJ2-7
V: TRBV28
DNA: TGTGCCAGCACCCAACTGGGGACAGGCGCCTACGAGCAGTACTTC
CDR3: CASTQLGTGAYEQYF

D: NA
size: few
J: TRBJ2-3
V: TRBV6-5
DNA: TGTGCCAGCAGTTATATGGAGCGTCAGGCAGATACGCAGTATTTT
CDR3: CASSYMERQADTQYF

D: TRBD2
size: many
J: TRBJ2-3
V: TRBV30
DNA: TGTGCCTGGAGTCAGGGAGGGGATACGCAGTATTTT
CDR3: CAWSQGGDTQYF

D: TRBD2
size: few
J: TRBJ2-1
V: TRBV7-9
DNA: TGTGCCAGCAGCCAATCTAGCGGGAGGGGGAGCTCCTACAATGAGCAGTTCTTC
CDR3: CASSQSSGRGSSYNEQFF

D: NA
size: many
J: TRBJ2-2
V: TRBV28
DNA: TGTGCCAGCAGTAGCCGTGGGGAGCTGTTTTTT
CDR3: CASSSRGELFF

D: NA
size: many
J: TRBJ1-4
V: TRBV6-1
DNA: TGTGCCAGCAGTGGAAGGTCCCCCGGGAATGAAAAACTGTTTTTT
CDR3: CASSGRSPGNEKLFF

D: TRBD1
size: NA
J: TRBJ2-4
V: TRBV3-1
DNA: TGTGCCAGCAGCCAAGAGGAGGGGCCCACACAGGGGGCGATGATAGACATTCAGTACTTC
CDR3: CASSQEEGPTQGAMIDIQYF

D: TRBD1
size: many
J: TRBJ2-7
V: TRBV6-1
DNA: TGTGCCAGCAGTGAGGACAGGGCAGGCGAGCAGTACTTC
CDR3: CASSEDRAGEQYF

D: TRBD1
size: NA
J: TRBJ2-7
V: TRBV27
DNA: TGTGCCAGCAGTCTGTCCGGGACAGGGAGCGAGCAGTACTTC
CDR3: CASSLSGTGSEQYF

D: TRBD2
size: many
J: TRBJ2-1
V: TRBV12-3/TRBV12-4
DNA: TGTGCCAGCCGCATCTCTAGCGGGAGCTACAATGAGCAGTTCTTC
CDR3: CASRISSGSYNEQFF

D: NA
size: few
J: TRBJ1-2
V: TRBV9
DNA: TGTGCCAGCAGCGTAGGGGTACAATTTTATGGCTACACCTTC
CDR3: CASSVGVQFYGYTF

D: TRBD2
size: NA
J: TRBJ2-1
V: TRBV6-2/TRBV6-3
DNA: TGTGCCAGCAGTCTAACTAGCGGGAGGCAGTTCTTC
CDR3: CASSLTSGRQFF

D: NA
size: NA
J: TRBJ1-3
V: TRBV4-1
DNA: TGCGCCAGCAGCCATGCCGTTGTGGGGTTGGTAGGAAACACCATATATTTT
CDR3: CASSHAVVGLVGNTIYF

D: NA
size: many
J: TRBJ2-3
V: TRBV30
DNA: TGTGCCTGGAGCGCTTCGGGAGTCGCAGATACGCAGTATTTT
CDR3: CAWSASGVADTQYF

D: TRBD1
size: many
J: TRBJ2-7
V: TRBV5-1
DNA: TGCGCCAGCAGCTTGACAGGGGGTACCTACGAGCAGTACTTC
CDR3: CASSLTGGTYEQYF

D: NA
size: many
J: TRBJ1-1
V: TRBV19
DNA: TGTGCCAGTAGTAGGGAGAGTTTCACTGAAGCTTTCTTT
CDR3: CASSRESFTEAFF

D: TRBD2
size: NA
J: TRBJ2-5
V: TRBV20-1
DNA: TGCAGTGCTAGTACACTAGCGGGAGCCCTCCAAGAGACCCAGTACTTC
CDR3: CSASTLAGALQETQYF

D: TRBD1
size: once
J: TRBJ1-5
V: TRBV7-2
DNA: TGTGCCAGCAGCTTCGGGGGGACAGGGTTGAAGCCCCATCATTTT
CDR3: CASSFGGTGLKPHHF

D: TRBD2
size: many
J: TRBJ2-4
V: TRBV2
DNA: TGTGCCAGCACCTCAAGCGTGGGGGGGAACATTCAGTACTTC
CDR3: CASTSSVGGNIQYF

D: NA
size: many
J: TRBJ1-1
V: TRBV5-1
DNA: TGCGCCAGCAGCTGGACTCCGGATGAGAACACTGAAGCTTTCTTT
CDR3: CASSWTPDENTEAFF

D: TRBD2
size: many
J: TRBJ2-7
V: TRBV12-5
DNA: TGTGCTAGTGGTTTGGGACTAGCTTACGAGCAGTACTTC
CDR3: CASGLGLAYEQYF

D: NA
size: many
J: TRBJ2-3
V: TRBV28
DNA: TGTGCCAGCAGTTTAACAGGAGCCAACACAGATACGCAGTATTTT
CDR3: CASSLTGANTDTQYF

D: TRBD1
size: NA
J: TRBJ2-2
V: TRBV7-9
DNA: TGTGCCAGCAGCATCGACAGGGGTCAAAACACCGGGGAGCTGTTTTTT
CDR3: CASSIDRGQNTGELFF

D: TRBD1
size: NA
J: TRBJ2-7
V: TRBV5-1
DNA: TGCGCCAGCAGCCTCAGACCGACAGGGGTCCTCTACGAGCAGTACTTC
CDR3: CASSLRPTGVLYEQYF

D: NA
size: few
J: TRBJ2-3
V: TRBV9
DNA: TGTGCCAGCAGCGCTGGGACTCTAAGCACAGATACGCAGTATTTT
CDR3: CASSAGTLSTDTQYF

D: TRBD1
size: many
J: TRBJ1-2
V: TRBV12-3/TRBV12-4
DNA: TGTGCCAGCAGTCCAGTAGAGGCAGGGGGTAACTATGGCTACACCTTC
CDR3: CASSPVEAGGNYGYTF

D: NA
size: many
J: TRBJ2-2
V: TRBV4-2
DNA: TGTGCCAGCACCCCTGACCGTCGTGGCACCGGGGAGCTGTTTTTT
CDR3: CASTPDRRGTGELFF

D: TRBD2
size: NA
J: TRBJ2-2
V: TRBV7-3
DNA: TGTGCCAGCAGCTTATGGGGAGGGTCGAACACCGGGGAGCTGTTTTTT
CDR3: CASSLWGGSNTGELFF

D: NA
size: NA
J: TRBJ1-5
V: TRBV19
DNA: TGTGCCAGTAGGGCCCGTCTCACAGACGGGAGCAATCAGCCCCAGCATTTT
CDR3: CASRARLTDGSNQPQHF

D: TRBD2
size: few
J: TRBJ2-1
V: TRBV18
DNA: TGTGCCAGCTCGCCAGTAAGGACTAGCGGAGACAATGAGCAGTTCTTC
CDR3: CASSPVRTSGDNEQFF

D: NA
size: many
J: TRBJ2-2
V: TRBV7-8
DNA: TGTGCCAGCAGCTTAAACCCGACAGGGAACACCGGGGAGCTGTTTTTT
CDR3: CASSLNPTGNTGELFF

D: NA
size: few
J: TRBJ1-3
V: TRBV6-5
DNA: TGTGCCAGCAGTTACTCGAATGGAAACACCATATATTTT
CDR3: CASSYSNGNTIYF

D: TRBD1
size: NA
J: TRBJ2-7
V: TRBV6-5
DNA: TGTGCCAGCAGTTACATACAGGGGTTCTCCGACGAGCAGTACTTC
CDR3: CASSYIQGFSDEQYF

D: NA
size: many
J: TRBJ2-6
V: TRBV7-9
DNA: TGTGCCAGCAGCATCTGGACGGCCTCTGGGGCCAACGTCCTGACTTTC
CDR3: CASSIWTASGANVLTF

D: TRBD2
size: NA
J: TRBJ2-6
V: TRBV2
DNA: TGTGCCAGCGGGAGCGGGATGGGTGGGGCCAACGTCCTGACTTTC
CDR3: CASGSGMGGANVLTF

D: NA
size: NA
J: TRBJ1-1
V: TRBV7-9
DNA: TGTGCCAGCAGCTTACCGGGGTCCGTTGAAGCTTTCTTT
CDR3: CASSLPGSVEAFF

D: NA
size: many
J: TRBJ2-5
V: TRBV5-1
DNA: TGCGCCAGCACCAATCTGGGGCTTCAAGAGACCCAGTACTTC
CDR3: CASTNLGLQETQYF

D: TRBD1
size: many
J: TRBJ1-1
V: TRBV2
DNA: TGTGCCAGCAGCTCCAGACAGGGGGGGAACACTGAAGCTTTCTTT
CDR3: CASSSRQGGNTEAFF

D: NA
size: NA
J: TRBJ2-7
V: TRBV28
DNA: TGTGCCAGCAGTCGCCGGGGGCCCTCCTACGAGCAGTACTTC
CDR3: CASSRRGPSYEQYF

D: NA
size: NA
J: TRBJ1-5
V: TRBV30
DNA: TGTGCCTGGAGTAAGGAGAATCAGCCCCAGCATTTT
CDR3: CAWSKENQPQHF

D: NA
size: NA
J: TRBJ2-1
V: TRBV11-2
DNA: TGTGCCAGCAGCCGAGGGACTGGGAGATTGGATGAGCAGTTCTTC
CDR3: CASSRGTGRLDEQFF

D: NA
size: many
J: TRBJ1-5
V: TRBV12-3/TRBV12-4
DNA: TGTGCCAGCAGGCGATCAGGGGCCAGCAATCAGCCCCAGCATTTT
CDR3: CASRRSGASNQPQHF

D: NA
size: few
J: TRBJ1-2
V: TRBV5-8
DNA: TGTGCCAGCAGCCGGCTGGACGCAAACTATGGCTACACCTTC
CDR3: CASSRLDANYGYTF

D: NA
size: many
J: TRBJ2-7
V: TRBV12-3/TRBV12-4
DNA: TGTGCCAGCAGTTTATTGGCCCAGAACTACGAGCAGTACTTC
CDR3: CASSLLAQNYEQYF

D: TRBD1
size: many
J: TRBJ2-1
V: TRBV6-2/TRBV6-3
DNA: TGTGCCAGCAGTAGCCGGGACAGGGGGCAGTTCTTC
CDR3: CASSSRDRGQFF

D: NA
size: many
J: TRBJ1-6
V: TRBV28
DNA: TGTGCCAGCAGTTTCAAGCGGGATGGTTCACCCCTCCACTTT
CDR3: CASSFKRDGSPLHF

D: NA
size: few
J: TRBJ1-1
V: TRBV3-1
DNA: TGTGCCAGCAGCCAAGAGGTCTTAGGGGGGGCTGAAGCTTTCTTT
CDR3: CASSQEVLGGAEAFF